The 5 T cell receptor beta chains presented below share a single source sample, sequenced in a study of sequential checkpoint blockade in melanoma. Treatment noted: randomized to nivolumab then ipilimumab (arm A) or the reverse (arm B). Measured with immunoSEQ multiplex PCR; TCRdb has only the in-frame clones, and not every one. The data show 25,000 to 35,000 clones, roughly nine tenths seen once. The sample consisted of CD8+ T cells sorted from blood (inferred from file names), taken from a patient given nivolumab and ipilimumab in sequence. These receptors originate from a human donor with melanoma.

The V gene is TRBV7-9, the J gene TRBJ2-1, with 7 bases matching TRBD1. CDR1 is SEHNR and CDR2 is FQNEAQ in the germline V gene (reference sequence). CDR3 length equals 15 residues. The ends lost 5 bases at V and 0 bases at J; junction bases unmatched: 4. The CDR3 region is CASSAGGVSYNEQFF. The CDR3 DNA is TGTGCCAGCAGCGCAGGGGGAGTCTCCTACAATGAGCAGTTCTTC.

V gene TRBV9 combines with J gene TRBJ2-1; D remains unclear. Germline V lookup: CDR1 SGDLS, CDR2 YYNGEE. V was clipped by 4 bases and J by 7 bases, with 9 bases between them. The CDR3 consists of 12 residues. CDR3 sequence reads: CASSTSANEQFF. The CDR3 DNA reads TGTGCCAGCAGCACATCTGCAAATGAGCAGTTCTTC.

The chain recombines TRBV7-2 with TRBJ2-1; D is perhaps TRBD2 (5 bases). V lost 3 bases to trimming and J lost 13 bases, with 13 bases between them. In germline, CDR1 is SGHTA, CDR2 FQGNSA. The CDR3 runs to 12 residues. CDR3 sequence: CASSFGAGQQFF. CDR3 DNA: TGTGCCAGCAGCTTCGGTGCGGGTCAACAGTTCTTC.

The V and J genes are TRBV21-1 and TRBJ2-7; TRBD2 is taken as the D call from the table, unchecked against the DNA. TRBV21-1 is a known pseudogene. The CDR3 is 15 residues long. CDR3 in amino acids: CASSKAEKHSYEQYF. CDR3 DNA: TGTGCCAGCAGCAAAGCTGAGAAGCACTCCTACGAGCAGTACTTC.

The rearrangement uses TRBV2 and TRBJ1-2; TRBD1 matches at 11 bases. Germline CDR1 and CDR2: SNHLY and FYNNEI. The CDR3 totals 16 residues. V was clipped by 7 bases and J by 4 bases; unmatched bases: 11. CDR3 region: CASISGTGGYGYGYTF. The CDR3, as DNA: TGTGCCAGCATTTCCGGGACAGGGGGTTATGGCTATGGCTACACCTTC.